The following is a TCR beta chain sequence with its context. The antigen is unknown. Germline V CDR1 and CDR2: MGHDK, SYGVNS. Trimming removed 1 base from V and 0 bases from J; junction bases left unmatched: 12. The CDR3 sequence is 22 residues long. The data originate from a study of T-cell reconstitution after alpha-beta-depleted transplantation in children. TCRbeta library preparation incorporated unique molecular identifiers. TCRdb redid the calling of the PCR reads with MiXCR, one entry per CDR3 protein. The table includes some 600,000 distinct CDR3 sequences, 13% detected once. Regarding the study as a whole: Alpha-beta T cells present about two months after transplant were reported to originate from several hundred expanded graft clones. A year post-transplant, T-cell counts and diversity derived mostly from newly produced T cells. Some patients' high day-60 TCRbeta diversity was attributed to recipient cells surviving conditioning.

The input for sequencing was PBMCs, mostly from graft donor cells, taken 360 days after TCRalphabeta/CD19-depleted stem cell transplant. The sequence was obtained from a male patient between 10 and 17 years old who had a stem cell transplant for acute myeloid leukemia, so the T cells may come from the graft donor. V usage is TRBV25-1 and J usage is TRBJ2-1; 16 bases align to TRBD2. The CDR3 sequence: CASSEFSGLAGGLSSSYNEQFF. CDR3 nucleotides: TGTGCCAGCAGTGAATTCTCGGGACTAGCGGGAGGGCTTTCTAGCTCCTACAATGAGCAGTTCTTC.